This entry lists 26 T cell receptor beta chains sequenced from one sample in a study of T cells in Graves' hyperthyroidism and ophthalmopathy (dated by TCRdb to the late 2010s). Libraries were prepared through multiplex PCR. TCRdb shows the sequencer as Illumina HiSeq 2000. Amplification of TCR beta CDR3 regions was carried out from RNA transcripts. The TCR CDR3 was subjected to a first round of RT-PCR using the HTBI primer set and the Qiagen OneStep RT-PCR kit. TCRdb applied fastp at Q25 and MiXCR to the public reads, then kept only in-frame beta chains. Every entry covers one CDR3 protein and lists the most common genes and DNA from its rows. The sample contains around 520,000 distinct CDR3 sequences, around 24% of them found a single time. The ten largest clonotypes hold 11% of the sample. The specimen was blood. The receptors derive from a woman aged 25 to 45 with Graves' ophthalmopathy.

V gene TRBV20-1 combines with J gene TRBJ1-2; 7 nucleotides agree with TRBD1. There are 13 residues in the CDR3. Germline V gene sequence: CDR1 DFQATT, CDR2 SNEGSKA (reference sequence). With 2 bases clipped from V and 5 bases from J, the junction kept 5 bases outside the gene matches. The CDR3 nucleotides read TGCAGTGCTAGACAGACAGGGATGTATGGCTACACCTTC. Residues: CSARQTGMYGYTF.

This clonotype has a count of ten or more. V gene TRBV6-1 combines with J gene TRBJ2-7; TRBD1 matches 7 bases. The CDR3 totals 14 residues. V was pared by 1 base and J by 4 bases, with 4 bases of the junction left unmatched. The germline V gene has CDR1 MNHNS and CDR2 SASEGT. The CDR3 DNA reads TGTGCCAGCAGTGAAGGCAGGGACAGTTACGAGCAGTACTTC. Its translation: CASSEGRDSYEQYF.

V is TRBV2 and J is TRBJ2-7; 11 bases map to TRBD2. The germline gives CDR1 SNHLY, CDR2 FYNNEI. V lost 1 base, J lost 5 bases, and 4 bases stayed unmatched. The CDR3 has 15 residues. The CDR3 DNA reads TGTGCCAGCAGTGAAGGCTTAGCGGGAGGGAACGAGCAGTACTTC. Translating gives CASSEGLAGGNEQYF.

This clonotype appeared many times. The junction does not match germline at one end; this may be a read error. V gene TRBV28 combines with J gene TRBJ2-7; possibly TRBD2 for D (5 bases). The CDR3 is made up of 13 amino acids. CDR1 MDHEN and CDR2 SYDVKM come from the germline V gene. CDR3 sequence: CTSSLAGSYEQYF. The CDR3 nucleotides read TGTACCAGCAGTCTCGCGGGCTCCTACGAGCAGTACTTC.

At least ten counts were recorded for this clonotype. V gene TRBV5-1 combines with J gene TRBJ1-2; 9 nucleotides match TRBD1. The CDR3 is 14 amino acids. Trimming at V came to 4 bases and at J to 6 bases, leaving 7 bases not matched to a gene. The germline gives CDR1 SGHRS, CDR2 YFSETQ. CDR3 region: CASSPGTGFDGYTF. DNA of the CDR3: TGCGCCAGCAGCCCGGGGACAGGGTTTGATGGCTACACCTTC.

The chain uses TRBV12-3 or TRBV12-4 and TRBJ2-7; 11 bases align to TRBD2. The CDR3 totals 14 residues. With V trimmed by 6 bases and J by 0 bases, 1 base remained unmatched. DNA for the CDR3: TGTGCCAGCAGGACTAGCGGGAACTCCTACGAGCAGTACTTC. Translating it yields CASRTSGNSYEQYF.

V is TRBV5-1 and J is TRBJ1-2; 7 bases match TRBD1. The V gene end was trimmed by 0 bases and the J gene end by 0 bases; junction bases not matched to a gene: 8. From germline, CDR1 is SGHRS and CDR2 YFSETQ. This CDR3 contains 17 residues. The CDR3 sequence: CASSLGTGSSTNYGYTF. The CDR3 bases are TGCGCCAGCAGCTTGGGGACAGGTTCATCGACTAACTATGGCTACACCTTC.

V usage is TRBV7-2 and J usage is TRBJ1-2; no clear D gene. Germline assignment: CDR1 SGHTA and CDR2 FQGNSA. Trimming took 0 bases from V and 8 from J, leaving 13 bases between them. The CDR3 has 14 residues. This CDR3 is CASSLAYGRSGYTF. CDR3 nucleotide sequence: TGTGCCAGCAGCTTAGCATACGGGAGATCAGGCTACACCTTC.

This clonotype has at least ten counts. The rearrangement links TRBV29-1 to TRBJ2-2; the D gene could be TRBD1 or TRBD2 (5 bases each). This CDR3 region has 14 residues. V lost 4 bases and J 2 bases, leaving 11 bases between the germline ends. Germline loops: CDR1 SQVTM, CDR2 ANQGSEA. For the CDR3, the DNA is TGCAGCGTTGGTGGGGACGGAAACACCGGGGAGCTGTTTTTT. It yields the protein CSVGGDGNTGELFF.

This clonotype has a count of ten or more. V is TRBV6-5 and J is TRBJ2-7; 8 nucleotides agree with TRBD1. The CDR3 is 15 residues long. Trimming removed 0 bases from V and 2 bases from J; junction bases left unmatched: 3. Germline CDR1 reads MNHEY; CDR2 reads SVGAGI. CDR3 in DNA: TGTGCCAGCAGTTACTCGGACAGGGCCCCCTACGAGCAGTACTTC. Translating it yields CASSYSDRAPYEQYF.

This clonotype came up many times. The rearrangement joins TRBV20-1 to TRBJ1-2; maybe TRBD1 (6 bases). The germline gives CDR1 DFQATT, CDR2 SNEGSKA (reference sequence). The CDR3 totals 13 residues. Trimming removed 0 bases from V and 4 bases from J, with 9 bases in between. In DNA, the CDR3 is TGCAGTGCTAGAGATCTGGACAGCTATGGCTACACCTTC. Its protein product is CSARDLDSYGYTF.

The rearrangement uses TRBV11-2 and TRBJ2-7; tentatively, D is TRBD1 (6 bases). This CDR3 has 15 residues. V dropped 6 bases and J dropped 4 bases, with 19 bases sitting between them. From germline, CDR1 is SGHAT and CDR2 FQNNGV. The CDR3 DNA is TGTGCCAGCAGTAAGACAGGAGACCGATTTTACGAGCAGTACTTC. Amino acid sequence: CASSKTGDRFYEQYF.

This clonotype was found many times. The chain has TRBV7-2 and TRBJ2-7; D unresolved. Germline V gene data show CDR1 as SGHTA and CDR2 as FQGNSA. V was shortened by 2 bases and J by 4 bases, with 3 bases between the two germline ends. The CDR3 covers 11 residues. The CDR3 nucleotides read TGTGCCAGCAGCTTAAAGTACGAGCAGTACTTC. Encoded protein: CASSLKYEQYF.

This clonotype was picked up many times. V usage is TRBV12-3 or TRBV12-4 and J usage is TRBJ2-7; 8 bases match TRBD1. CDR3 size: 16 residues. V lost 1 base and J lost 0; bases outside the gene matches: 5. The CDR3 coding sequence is TGTGCCAGCAGTTTAGGAGACAGGGGTATCTCCTACGAGCAGTACTTC. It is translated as CASSLGDRGISYEQYF.

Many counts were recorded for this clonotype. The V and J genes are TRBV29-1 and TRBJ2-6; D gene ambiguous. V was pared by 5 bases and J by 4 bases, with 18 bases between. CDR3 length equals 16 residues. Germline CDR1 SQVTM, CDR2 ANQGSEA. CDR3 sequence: CSVLLTPSSGANVLTF. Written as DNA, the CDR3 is TGCAGCGTTCTATTAACTCCATCTTCGGGGGCCAACGTCCTGACTTTC.

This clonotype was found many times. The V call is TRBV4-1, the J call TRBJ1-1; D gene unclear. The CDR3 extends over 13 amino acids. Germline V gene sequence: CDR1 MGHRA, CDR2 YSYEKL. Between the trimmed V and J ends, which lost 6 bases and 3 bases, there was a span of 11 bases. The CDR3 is CASRESGDTEAFF. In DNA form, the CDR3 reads TGCGCCAGCAGGGAAAGCGGAGACACTGAAGCTTTCTTT.

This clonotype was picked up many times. The CDR3 bases are TGTGCCAGCAGTTCGGGTCAAGAGACCCAGTACTTC. Translation gives CASSSGQETQYF. The chain has TRBV6-5 and TRBJ2-5; D gene unclear. The CDR3 loop spans 12 amino acids. Trimming stripped 4 bases from V and 2 bases from J, with 5 bases between. Germline lookup yields CDR1 MNHEY and CDR2 SVGAGI.

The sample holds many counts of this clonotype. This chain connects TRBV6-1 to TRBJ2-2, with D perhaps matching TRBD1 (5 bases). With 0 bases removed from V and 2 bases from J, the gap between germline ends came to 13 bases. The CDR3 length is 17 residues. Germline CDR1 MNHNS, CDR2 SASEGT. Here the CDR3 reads CASSEALSGLNTGELFF. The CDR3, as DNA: TGTGCCAGCAGTGAAGCGCTGTCAGGGTTAAACACCGGGGAGCTGTTTTTT.

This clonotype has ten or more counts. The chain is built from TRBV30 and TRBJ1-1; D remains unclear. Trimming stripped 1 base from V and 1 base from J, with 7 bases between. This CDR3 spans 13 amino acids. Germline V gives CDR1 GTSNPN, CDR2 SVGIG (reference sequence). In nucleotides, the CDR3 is TGTGCCTGGAGTGGACCGTCGAACACTGAAGCTTTCTTT. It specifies CAWSGPSNTEAFF.

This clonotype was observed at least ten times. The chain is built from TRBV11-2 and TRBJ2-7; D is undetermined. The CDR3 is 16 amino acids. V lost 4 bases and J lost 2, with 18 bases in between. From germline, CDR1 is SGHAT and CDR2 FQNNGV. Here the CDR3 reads CASSSLRARAPYEQYF. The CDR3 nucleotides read TGTGCCAGCAGCTCCTTAAGAGCGCGCGCCCCCTACGAGCAGTACTTC.

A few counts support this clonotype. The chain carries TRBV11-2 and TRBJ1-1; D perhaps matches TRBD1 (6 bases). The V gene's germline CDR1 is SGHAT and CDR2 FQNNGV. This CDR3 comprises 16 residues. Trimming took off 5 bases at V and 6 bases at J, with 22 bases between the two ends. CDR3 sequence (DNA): TGTGCCAGCAGCACCTGGCAGGGGCCCGGTCTCCCTGAAGCTTTCTTT. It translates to CASSTWQGPGLPEAFF.

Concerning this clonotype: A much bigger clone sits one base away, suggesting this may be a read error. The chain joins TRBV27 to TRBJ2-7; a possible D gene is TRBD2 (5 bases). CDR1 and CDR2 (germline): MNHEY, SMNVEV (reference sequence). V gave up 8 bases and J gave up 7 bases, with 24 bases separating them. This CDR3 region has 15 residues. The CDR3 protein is CASSPPELLGGEQYF. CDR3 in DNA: TGTGCCAGCTCCCCCCCTGAGCTACTTGGAGGTGAGCAGTACTTC.

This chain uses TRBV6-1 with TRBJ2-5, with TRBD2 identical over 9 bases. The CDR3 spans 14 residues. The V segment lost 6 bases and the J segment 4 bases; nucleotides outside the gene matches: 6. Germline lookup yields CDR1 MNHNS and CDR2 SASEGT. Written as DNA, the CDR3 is TGTGCCAGCAGAGCGGGGGGTGGAGGAGAGACCCAGTACTTC. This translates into CASRAGGGGETQYF.

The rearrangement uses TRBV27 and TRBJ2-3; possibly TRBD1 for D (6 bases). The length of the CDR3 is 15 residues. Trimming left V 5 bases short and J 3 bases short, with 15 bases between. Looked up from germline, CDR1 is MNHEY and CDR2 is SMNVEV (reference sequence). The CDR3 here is CASSPHRDRTDTQYF. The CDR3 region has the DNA TGTGCCAGCAGTCCCCACAGGGATAGGACAGATACGCAGTATTTT.

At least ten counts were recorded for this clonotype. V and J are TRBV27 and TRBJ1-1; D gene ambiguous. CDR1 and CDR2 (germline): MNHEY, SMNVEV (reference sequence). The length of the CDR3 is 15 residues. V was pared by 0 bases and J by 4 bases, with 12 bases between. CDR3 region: CASSLSSDWGTEAFF. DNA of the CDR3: TGTGCCAGCAGTTTATCGAGTGATTGGGGCACTGAAGCTTTCTTT.

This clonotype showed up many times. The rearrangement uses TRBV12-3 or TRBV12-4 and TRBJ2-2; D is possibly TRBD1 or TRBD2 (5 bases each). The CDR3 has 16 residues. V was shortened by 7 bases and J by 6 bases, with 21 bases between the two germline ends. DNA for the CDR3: TGTGCCAGCAACGACCTGGGGGAAGGGATCCCCGGGGAGCTGTTTTTT. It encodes CASNDLGEGIPGELFF.